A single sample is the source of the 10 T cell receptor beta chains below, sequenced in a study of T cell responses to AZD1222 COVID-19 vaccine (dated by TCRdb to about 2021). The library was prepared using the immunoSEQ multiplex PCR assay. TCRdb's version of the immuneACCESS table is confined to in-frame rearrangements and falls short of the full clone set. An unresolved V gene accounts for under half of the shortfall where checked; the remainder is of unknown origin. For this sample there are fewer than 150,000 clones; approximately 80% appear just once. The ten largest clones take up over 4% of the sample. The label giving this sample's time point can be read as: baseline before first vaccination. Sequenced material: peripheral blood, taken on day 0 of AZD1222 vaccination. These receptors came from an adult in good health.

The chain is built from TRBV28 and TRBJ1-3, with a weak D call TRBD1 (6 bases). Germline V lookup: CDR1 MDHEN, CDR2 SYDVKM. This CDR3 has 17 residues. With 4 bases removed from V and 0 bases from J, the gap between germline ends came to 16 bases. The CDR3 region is CASSSWTDGYSGNTIYF. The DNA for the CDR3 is TGTGCCAGCAGTTCCTGGACAGATGGATACTCTGGAAACACCATATATTTT.

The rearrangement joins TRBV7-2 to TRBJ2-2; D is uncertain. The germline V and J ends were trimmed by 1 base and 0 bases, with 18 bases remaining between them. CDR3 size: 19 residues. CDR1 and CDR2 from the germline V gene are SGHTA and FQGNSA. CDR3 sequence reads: CASSLDVSRRSSNTGELFF. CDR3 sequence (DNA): TGTGCCAGCAGCTTAGATGTCTCGAGGAGATCATCGAACACCGGGGAGCTGTTTTTT.

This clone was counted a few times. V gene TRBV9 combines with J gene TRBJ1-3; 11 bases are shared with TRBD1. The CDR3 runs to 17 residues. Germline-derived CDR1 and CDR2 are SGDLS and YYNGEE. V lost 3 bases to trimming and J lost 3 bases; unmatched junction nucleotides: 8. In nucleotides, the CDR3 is TGTGCCAGCAGCGGCGGGACAGGGGGTCTGTATGGAAACACCATATATTTT. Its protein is CASSGGTGGLYGNTIYF.

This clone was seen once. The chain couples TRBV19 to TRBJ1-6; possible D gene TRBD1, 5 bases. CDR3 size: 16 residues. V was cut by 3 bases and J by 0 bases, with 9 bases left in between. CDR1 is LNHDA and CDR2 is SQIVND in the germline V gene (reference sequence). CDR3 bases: TGTGCCAGTAGTATTAAGGGGAGCTCCTATAATTCACCCCTCCACTTT. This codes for CASSIKGSSYNSPLHF.

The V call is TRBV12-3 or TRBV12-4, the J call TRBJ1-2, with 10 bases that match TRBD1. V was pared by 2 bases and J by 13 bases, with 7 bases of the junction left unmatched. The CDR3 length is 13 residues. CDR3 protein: CASSLQTGGAATF. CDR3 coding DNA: TGTGCCAGCAGTTTACAGACAGGGGGCGCAGCCACCTTC.

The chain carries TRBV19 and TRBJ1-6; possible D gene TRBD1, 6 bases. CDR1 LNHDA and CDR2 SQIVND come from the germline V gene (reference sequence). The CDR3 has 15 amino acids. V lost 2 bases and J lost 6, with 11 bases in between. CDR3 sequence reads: CASSISGQLNSPLHF. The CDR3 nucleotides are TGTGCCAGTAGTATATCGGGACAACTTAATTCACCCCTCCACTTT.

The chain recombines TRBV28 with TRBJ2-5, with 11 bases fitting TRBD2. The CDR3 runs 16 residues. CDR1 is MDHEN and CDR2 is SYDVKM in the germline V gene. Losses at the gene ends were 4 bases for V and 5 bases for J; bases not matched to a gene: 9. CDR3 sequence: CASSSTIAGGRETQYF. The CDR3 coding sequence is TGTGCCAGCAGTTCCACCATAGCGGGGGGGAGGGAGACCCAGTACTTC. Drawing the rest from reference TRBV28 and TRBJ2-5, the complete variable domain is DVKVTQSSRYLVKRTGEKVFLECVQDMDHENMFWYRQDPGLGLRLIYFSYDVKMKEKGDIPEGYSVSREKKERFSLILESASTNQTSMYLCASSSTIAGGRETQYFGPGTRLLVL.

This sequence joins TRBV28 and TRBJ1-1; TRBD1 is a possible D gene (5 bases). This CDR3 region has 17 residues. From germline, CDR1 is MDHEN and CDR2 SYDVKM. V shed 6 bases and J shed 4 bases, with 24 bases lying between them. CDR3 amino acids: CASSPPRYGGGITEAFF. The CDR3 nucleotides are TGTGCCAGCAGCCCACCCAGGTATGGGGGGGGGATCACTGAAGCTTTCTTT. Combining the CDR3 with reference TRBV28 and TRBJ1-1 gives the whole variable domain DVKVTQSSRYLVKRTGEKVFLECVQDMDHENMFWYRQDPGLGLRLIYFSYDVKMKEKGDIPEGYSVSREKKERFSLILESASTNQTSMYLCASSPPRYGGGITEAFFGQGTRLTVV.

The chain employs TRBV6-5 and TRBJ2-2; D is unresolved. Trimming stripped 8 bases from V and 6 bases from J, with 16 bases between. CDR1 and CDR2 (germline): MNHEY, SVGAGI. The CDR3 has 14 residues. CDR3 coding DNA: TGTGCCAGCGTTAAAAAAGGAGCACCCGGGGAGCTGTTTTTT. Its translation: CASVKKGAPGELFF.

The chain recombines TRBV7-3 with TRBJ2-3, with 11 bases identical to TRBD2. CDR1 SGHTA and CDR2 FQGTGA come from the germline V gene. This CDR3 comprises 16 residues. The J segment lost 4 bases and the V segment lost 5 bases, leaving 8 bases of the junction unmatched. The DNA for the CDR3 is TGTGCCAGCAGCGCATTAGCGGGGGGGCAATCAGATACGCAGTATTTT. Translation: CASSALAGGQSDTQYF.